This T cell receptor beta chain came from a study of yellow fever vaccine responses in identical twins (dated by TCRdb to 2017 to 2018). For the wider study: In identical twins, the study followed T cell clones that responded to the vaccine with precision.

The investigation overall reported the following: According to the authors, the vaccine-induced T cell response in identical twins seemed to be partly convergent and partly specific to each individual.

The method was RT-PCR. These reads were obtained on an Illumina HiSeq 2500. Starting from the raw public reads, TCRdb applied fastp trimming at Q25, assembled clones with MiXCR and retained in-frame beta chains. Rows matching on CDR3 protein sequence are summarized as one entry with the most common DNA and genes. For this sample the table gives a few thousand distinct CDR3 sequences, of which 73% were detected only once. The ten most abundant clones make up about 7.5% of the sample. This clonotype is categorized as large (0.1 to 1%). The clone's antigen remains unknown. Qualities for individual bases were not recorded, and no much larger clone is one base off. This sequence was found in a woman aged 18-29 years who received the yellow fever vaccine. Donor details come from another sample of the same person, matched by shared clones. This specimen was T cells from blood (PBMCs), unsorted or a sorted subset (not recorded which), taken before or after yellow fever vaccination (not recorded which).

The CDR3 region: CASSSGSTDTQYF. The sequenced DNA is TGTGCCAGCAGTAGCGGGAGCACAGATACGCAGTATTTT. The chain uses TRBV6-1 and TRBJ2-3; a tentative D match to TRBD2 spans 6 bases. CDR1 and CDR2 were assigned from the germline V gene as MNHNS and SASEGT. V is reduced by 5 bases and J by 0 bases, leaving a spacing of 6 bases between them. There are 13 amino acids in the CDR3, from cysteine to phenylalanine inclusive. This entry keeps only the CDR3 DNA: 39 bases, framed from base 1.